This T cell receptor beta chain emerged from a study of neoadjuvant anti-PD-1 for oral cavity cancer. This clone was observed a few times. Time point specified: after neoadjuvant nivolumab, at surgical resection. Measured with immunoSEQ multiplex PCR; TCRdb has only the in-frame clones, and not every one. Counted here are some 29,000 clones, 70% to 80% occurring once; the ten biggest clones make up around 3.3%. The specimen comprised PBMCs, sampled after nivolumab (anti-PD-1) treatment. The receptor's source is a person aged 40 to 85 with oral cavity squamous cell carcinoma.

CDR3: CASSLNSQPDGYTF. The CDR3 DNA sequence: TGCGCCAGCAGCTTGAACAGCCAGCCGGATGGCTACACCTTC. V gene TRBV5-1 combines with J gene TRBJ1-2, with D unclear. The ends were cut back, 1 base at V and 6 bases at J, with 13 bases in the middle. The CDR3 has 14 residues. Germline CDR1 and CDR2: SGHRS and YFSETQ. Together with reference TRBV5-1 and TRBJ1-2, the CDR3 gives the full variable domain: KAGVTQTPRYLIKTRGQQVTLSCSPISGHRSVSWYQQTPGQGLQFLFEYFSETQRNKGNFPGRFSGRQFSNSRSEMNVSTLELGDSALYLCASSLNSQPDGYTFGSGTRLTVV.